The 18 T cell receptor beta chains below were found in one sample sequenced in a study of tumor T cells in aggressive B-cell lymphoma. Produced via immunoSEQ multiplex PCR; TCRdb's table is partial and in-frame only. The profile shows around 1,200 clones, 95% to 98% of them singletons. The material sequenced was tumor tissue. Receptors were obtained from an adult with diffuse large B cell lymphoma.

V and J are TRBV6-1 and TRBJ2-7; D uncertain. The germline V and J ends were trimmed by 7 bases and 6 bases, with 13 bases remaining between them. Germline CDR1 and CDR2: MNHNS and SASEGT. The CDR3 totals 12 residues. This CDR3 is CASIRDSLEQYF. CDR3 bases: TGTGCCAGCATAAGAGATTCCCTCGAGCAGTACTTC.

The chain combines TRBV27 with TRBJ1-3, with D unclear. CDR1 is MNHEY and CDR2 is SMNVEV in the germline V gene (reference sequence). This CDR3 spans 13 amino acids. The ends were cut back, 6 bases at V and 4 bases at J, with 10 bases in the middle. In DNA, the CDR3 is TGTGCCAGCAGAAAGGGAGCGGGAAACACCATATATTTT. Amino acid sequence: CASRKGAGNTIYF.

V usage is TRBV6-6 and J usage is TRBJ1-2; D perhaps matches TRBD1 (6 bases). The CDR3 has 15 amino acids. Per the germline V gene, CDR1 is MNHNY and CDR2 is SVGAGI (reference sequence). Between the trimmed V and J ends, which lost 2 bases and 4 bases, there was a span of 14 bases. The DNA for the CDR3 is TGTGCCAGCAGTTACCCTACGGGGGGGGCCTATGGCTACACCTTC. As protein: CASSYPTGGAYGYTF.

This clone was seen once. This chain joins TRBV30 and TRBJ2-2, with D maybe TRBD1 (5 bases). The CDR3 is made up of 13 amino acids. Trimming stripped 0 bases from V and 6 bases from J, with 8 bases between. Germline V lookup: CDR1 GTSNPN, CDR2 SVGIG (reference sequence). For the CDR3, the DNA is TGTGCCTGGAGTGTAAGGGGTTCCGGGGAGCTGTTTTTT. This encodes CAWSVRGSGELFF.

In DNA form, the CDR3 reads TGTGCCAGCTCCCGCGAGCCCTCCGGGAGCACCGGGGAGCTGTTTTTT. Translating gives CASSREPSGSTGELFF. The chain joins TRBV18 to TRBJ2-2; a possible D gene is TRBD2 (6 bases). Between the trimmed V and J ends, which lost 6 bases and 4 bases, there was a span of 18 bases. The CDR3 sequence is 16 residues long. The V gene's germline CDR1 is KGHSH and CDR2 LQKENI. Filled out from reference TRBV18 and TRBJ2-2, the complete variable domain reads NAGVMQNPRHLVRRRGQEARLRCSPMKGHSHVYWYRQLPEEGLKFMVYLQKENIIDESGMPKERFSAEFPKEGPSILRIQQVVRGDSAAYFCASSREPSGSTGELFFGEGSRLTVL.

V usage is TRBV7-6 and J usage is TRBJ2-3; tentative D call: TRBD2 (5 bases). The CDR3 extends over 13 amino acids. Germline lookup yields CDR1 SGHVS and CDR2 FNYEAQ. Trimming took 2 bases from V and 6 from J, leaving 9 bases between them. CDR3 region: CASSLTTGDTQYF. The CDR3 bases are TGTGCCAGCAGCTTAACGACGGGGGATACGCAGTATTTT.

This chain uses TRBV20-1 with TRBJ1-3; unclear D gene. V was pared by 6 bases and J by 2 bases, with 5 bases between. The CDR3 contains 11 residues. Germline V gene sequence: CDR1 DFQATT, CDR2 SNEGSKA (reference sequence). This chain's CDR3 is CSAPTGNTIYF. In DNA form, the CDR3 reads TGCAGTGCGCCTACTGGAAACACCATATATTTT.

The V call is TRBV15, the J call TRBJ2-2; 9 bases map to TRBD2. V shed 0 bases and J 3 bases; nucleotides not matched to a gene: 5. The germline V gene encodes CDR1 LNHNV and CDR2 YYDKDF (reference sequence). CDR3 size: 17 residues. The CDR3 is CATSRDGGGADTGELFF. CDR3 sequence (DNA): TGTGCCACCAGCAGAGATGGCGGGGGGGCCGACACCGGGGAGCTGTTTTTT.

The genes are TRBV7-2 and TRBJ2-7; unclear D gene. V was clipped by 0 bases and J by 0 bases, with 6 bases between them. Per germline, CDR1 SGHTA and CDR2 FQGNSA. The CDR3 sequence is 14 residues long. DNA for the CDR3: TGTGCCAGCAGCTTAGCGTACAGCTCCTACGAGCAGTACTTC. This codes for CASSLAYSSYEQYF.

The V call is TRBV2, the J call TRBJ2-7, with 9 bases lining up with TRBD2. The CDR3 has 15 amino acids. CDR1 SNHLY and CDR2 FYNNEI come from the germline V gene. J lost 1 base, V lost 7 bases, and 8 bases had no gene match. The CDR3 DNA is TGTGCCAGCAAGGAGGCTAGCGGGGAATCCTACGAGCAGTACTTC. Translated, it gives CASKEASGESYEQYF.

The genes are TRBV6-5 and TRBJ1-1; 8 nucleotides align to TRBD1. The CDR3 sequence is 14 residues long. The J segment lost 1 base and the V segment lost 6 bases, leaving 4 bases of the junction unmatched. Germline CDR1 and CDR2: MNHEY and SVGAGI. CDR3 in amino acids: CASRETGANTEAFF. Here the CDR3 DNA reads TGTGCCAGCAGGGAGACAGGGGCGAACACTGAAGCTTTCTTT.

The chain has TRBV12-5 and TRBJ2-3; 10 bases agree with TRBD2. V shed 4 bases and J 9 bases; nucleotides not matched to a gene: 10. Germline assignment: CDR1 LGHNT and CDR2 FRNRAP. This CDR3 spans 15 amino acids. The CDR3 DNA reads TGTGCTAGTGGTTCACTTAGCGGGGGGCCTGACACGCAGTATTTT. Protein: CASGSLSGGPDTQYF.

The CDR3: CASSQGTGGSPLHF. CDR3 DNA sequence: TGCGCCAGCAGCCAAGGGACAGGGGGTTCACCCCTCCACTTT. The chain employs TRBV4-1 and TRBJ1-6, with 10 bases lining up with TRBD1. There are 14 residues in the CDR3. Germline CDR1 and CDR2: MGHRA and YSYEKL. The J segment lost 9 bases and the V segment lost 1 base, leaving 0 bases of the junction unmatched.

The chain recombines TRBV9 with TRBJ1-2; 7 nucleotides match TRBD1. The CDR3 spans 16 residues. Unmatched junction bases numbered 14, after V lost 5 bases and J lost 4 bases. The germline V gene has CDR1 SGDLS and CDR2 YYNGEE. CDR3 coding DNA: TGTGCCAGCAGGGACCTGACAGGGAAGGCTGGCTATGGCTACACCTTC. Its translation: CASRDLTGKAGYGYTF. Full variable domain (outside the CDR3, taken from reference TRBV9 and TRBJ1-2): DSGVTQTPKHLITATGQRVTLRCSPRSGDLSVYWYQQSLDQGLQFLIQYYNGEERAKGNILERFSAQQFPDLHSELNLSSLELGDSALYFCASRDLTGKAGYGYTFGSGTRLTVV.

The chain recombines TRBV16 with TRBJ1-2; 9 positions match TRBD1. CDR3 size: 15 residues. V shed 4 bases and J 2 bases; nucleotides not matched to a gene: 5. CDR1 is KGHSY, CDR2 FQNENV, per germline. Written as DNA, the CDR3 is TGTGCCAGCAGCCGGACCGGGACAGGGAACTATGGCTACACCTTC. Encoded protein: CASSRTGTGNYGYTF.

The chain couples TRBV11-1 to TRBJ2-1; 12 bases agree with TRBD2. The germline CDR1 and CDR2 sequences are SGHAT and FQDESV (reference sequence). V lost 5 bases to trimming and J lost 2 bases; unmatched junction nucleotides: 10. The CDR3 length is 18 residues. In DNA, the CDR3 is TGTGCCAGCAGCGCGGGACTAGCGGGTCCCAGCCCCTACAATGAGCAGTTCTTC. Its translation: CASSAGLAGPSPYNEQFF.

Points on this clone: Relative to the germline gene, one junction end is altered; a read error may explain this. The genes are TRBV10-3 and TRBJ2-7; TRBD1 matches at 9 bases. From germline, CDR1 is ENHRY and CDR2 SYGVKD. The CDR3 loop spans 16 amino acids. CDR3 nucleotide sequence: TGTGTCATCAGTGATCCCAACAGGGGGCTTGAGAACGAGCAGTACTTC. This codes for CVISDPNRGLENEQYF.

Turning to this clone: The germline gene is not matched at one end of the junction; a read error may be the cause. This chain links TRBV29-1 with TRBJ2-3; possibly TRBD1 for D (6 bases). CDR1 is SQVTM and CDR2 is ANQGSEA in the germline V gene. CDR3 length: 14 amino acids. CDR3 in amino acids: CSVGVGARTDTQYF. CDR3 DNA: TGCAGTGTTGGGGTGGGGGCGCGCACAGATACGCAGTATTTT.